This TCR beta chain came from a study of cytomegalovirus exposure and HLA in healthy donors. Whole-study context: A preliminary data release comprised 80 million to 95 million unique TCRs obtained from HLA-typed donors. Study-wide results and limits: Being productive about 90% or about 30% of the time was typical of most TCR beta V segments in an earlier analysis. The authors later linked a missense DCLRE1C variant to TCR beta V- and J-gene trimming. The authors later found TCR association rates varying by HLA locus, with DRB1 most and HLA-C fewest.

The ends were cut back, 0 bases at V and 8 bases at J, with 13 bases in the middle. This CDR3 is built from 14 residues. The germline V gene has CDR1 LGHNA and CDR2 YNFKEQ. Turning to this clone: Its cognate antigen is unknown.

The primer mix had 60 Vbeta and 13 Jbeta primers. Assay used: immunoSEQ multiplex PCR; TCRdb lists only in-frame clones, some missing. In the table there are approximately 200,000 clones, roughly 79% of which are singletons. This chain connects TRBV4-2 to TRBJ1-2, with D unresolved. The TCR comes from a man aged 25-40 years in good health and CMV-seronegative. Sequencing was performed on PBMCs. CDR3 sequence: CASSQDPLSPGYTF. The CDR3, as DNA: TGTGCCAGCAGCCAAGACCCGCTGAGTCCCGGCTACACCTTC.